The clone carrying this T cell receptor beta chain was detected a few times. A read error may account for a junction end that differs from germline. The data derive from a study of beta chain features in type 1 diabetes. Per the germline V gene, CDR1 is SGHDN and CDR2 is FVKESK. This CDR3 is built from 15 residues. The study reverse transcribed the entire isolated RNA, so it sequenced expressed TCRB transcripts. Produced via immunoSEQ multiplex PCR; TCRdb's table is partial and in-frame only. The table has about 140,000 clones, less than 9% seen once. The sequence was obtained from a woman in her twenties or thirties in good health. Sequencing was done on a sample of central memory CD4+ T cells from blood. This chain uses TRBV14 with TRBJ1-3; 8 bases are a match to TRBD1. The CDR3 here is CASSQQTVPGDRLLF. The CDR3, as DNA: TGTGCCAGCAGCCAACAAACCGTACCCGGGGACAGGCTTCTATTT. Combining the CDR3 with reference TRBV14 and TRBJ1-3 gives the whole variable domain EAGVTQFPSHSVIEKGQTVTLRCDPISGHDNLYWYRRVMGKEIKFLLHFVKESKQDESGMPNNRFLAERTGGTYSTLKVQPAELEDSGVYFCASSQQTVPGDRLLFGEGSWLTVV.